This passage covers 22 T cell receptor beta chains from one sample sequenced in a study of blood T cell repertoires in COVID-19 (TCRdb year 2020). Libraries were made using the immunoSEQ multiplex PCR assay. TCRdb's version of the immuneACCESS table is confined to in-frame rearrangements and falls short of the full clone set. An unresolved V gene accounts for under half of the shortfall where checked; the remainder is of unknown origin. Across this sample there are about 480,000 clones, with 89% seen only once. The top ten clonotypes cover around 0.95% of the sample. Sequencing was done on a sample of peripheral blood. These receptors came from a young man with COVID-19, enrolled during active disease.

The chain couples TRBV5-1 to TRBJ2-1; D unresolved. The CDR3 consists of 16 residues. V shed 0 bases and J shed 0 bases, with 10 bases lying between them. Germline CDR1 SGHRS, CDR2 YFSETQ. The CDR3 region has the DNA TGCGCCAGCAGCTTGGAGAGGCCCAGCTCCTACAATGAGCAGTTCTTC. Translation gives CASSLERPSSYNEQFF.

The chain employs TRBV27 and TRBJ2-1; D possibly corresponds to TRBD1 (6 bases). The germline gives CDR1 MNHEY, CDR2 SMNVEV (reference sequence). The CDR3 length is 13 residues. Trimming removed 3 bases from V and 12 bases from J, with 15 bases in between. The CDR3 region has the DNA TGTGCCAGCAGTTTTAATACAGGGCTAGCGCAGTTCTTC. Residues: CASSFNTGLAQFF.

The chain carries TRBV19 and TRBJ2-1; 11 bases fit TRBD2. V shed 6 bases, J shed 0 bases, and the junction held 10 bases outside the gene matches. From germline, CDR1 is LNHDA and CDR2 SQIVND (reference sequence). The CDR3 is 18 amino acids. The CDR3 reads CASRKLAGVISSYNEQFF. DNA for the CDR3: TGTGCCAGTAGGAAACTAGCGGGGGTTATCAGCTCCTACAATGAGCAGTTCTTC.

The J gene is TRBJ1-1, the V gene TRBV5-5, with D perhaps TRBD1 (6 bases). V lost 3 bases and J lost 0, with 12 bases in between. The germline gives CDR1 SGHKS, CDR2 YYEKEE (reference sequence). The CDR3 is 15 residues long. The CDR3 loop is CASSSLTGLNTEAFF. The CDR3 DNA is TGTGCCAGCAGCTCCTTAACAGGGTTGAACACTGAAGCTTTCTTT. The complete variable domain, with remaining parts taken from reference TRBV5-5 and TRBJ1-1, reads DAGVTQSPTHLIKTRGQQVTLRCSPISGHKSVSWYQQVLGQGPQFIFQYYEKEERGRGNFPDRFSARQFPNYSSELNVNALLLGDSALYLCASSSLTGLNTEAFFGQGTRLTVV.

V and J are TRBV2 and TRBJ2-2; D ambiguous. V lost 8 bases and J lost 6, with 7 bases in between. CDR1 and CDR2 from the germline V gene are SNHLY and FYNNEI. CDR3 length equals 11 residues. DNA for the CDR3: TGTGCCAGCCTATACGCCGGGGAGCTGTTTTTT. It translates to CASLYAGELFF.

This rearrangement joins TRBV18 to TRBJ2-5, with D perhaps matching TRBD1 (5 bases). The CDR3 consists of 13 residues. Between the trimmed V and J ends, which lost 3 bases and 3 bases, there was a span of 8 bases. Germline V gene lookup returns CDR1 KGHSH and CDR2 LQKENI. The CDR3 nucleotides read TGTGCCAGCTCACCGGGCAGGGAAGAGACCCAGTACTTC. It encodes CASSPGREETQYF. Using reference TRBV18 and TRBJ2-5 for the parts outside the CDR3, the full variable domain is NAGVMQNPRHLVRRRGQEARLRCSPMKGHSHVYWYRQLPEEGLKFMVYLQKENIIDESGMPKERFSAEFPKEGPSILRIQQVVRGDSAAYFCASSPGREETQYFGPGTRLLVL.

In its sample, this clone was seen once. The J gene is TRBJ2-5, the V gene TRBV12-5; 15 bases agree with TRBD2. V lost 6 bases, J lost 3 bases, and 14 bases stayed unmatched. Germline lookup yields CDR1 LGHNT and CDR2 FRNRAP. This CDR3 spans 19 amino acids. CDR3 in amino acids: CASGTPGLAGGIVEETQYF. The CDR3 DNA follows: TGTGCTAGTGGCACGCCGGGACTAGCGGGGGGTATCGTCGAAGAGACCCAGTACTTC.

The CDR3 is CASSWAGNTGELFF. The DNA of the CDR3 is TGTGCCAGCAGTTGGGCAGGAAACACCGGGGAGCTGTTTTTT. The chain joins TRBV2 to TRBJ2-2, with unresolved D. The germline V and J ends were trimmed by 5 bases and 2 bases, with 9 bases remaining between them. The germline V gene encodes CDR1 SNHLY and CDR2 FYNNEI. The CDR3 contains 14 residues.

The V call is TRBV7-6, the J call TRBJ2-5; no clear D gene. The germline CDR1 and CDR2 sequences are SGHVS and FNYEAQ. The V gene lost 5 bases and the J gene lost 2 bases, with 18 bases spanning the gap. This CDR3 has 16 residues. Here the CDR3 DNA reads TGTGCCAGCAGCCCCAACAAGGCGGAAATACAAGAGACCCAGTACTTC. Protein: CASSPNKAEIQETQYF. The entire variable domain, with the rest obtained from reference TRBV7-6 and TRBJ2-5, is as follows: GAGVSQSPRYKVTKRGQDVALRCDPISGHVSLYWYRQALGQGPEFLTYFNYEAQQDKSGLPNDRFSAERPEGSISTLTIQRTEQRDSAMYRCASSPNKAEIQETQYFGPGTRLLVL.

The chain joins TRBV24-1 to TRBJ2-6, with a weak D call TRBD1 (6 bases). V lost 5 bases, J lost 4 bases, and 11 bases lay in between. Germline V gives CDR1 KGHDR, CDR2 SFDVKD. The CDR3 totals 15 residues. CDR3 bases: TGTGCCACCAGTGCTTACAGGGCCGGGGCCAACGTCCTGACTTTC. Translating gives CATSAYRAGANVLTF.

The chain has TRBV6-6 and TRBJ1-3, with 10 bases matching TRBD1. CDR3 size: 17 residues. J gave up 1 base and V 5 bases, and 8 bases lay outside the gene matches. Germline V CDR1 and CDR2: MNHNY, SVGAGI (reference sequence). CDR3 DNA: TGTGCCAGCAGTCCATTTTGGACAGGGGGGTCTGGAAACACCATATATTTT. This sequence encodes CASSPFWTGGSGNTIYF.

The V gene is TRBV11-2, the J gene TRBJ2-5; TRBD1 might be the D (6 bases). With 4 bases removed from V and 2 bases from J, the gap between germline ends came to 11 bases. This CDR3 spans 14 amino acids. Germline V gene sequence: CDR1 SGHAT, CDR2 FQNNGV. This CDR3 is CASSWGRGQETQYF. In DNA form, the CDR3 reads TGTGCCAGCAGCTGGGGCAGGGGTCAAGAGACCCAGTACTTC.

The V gene is TRBV5-4, the J gene TRBJ2-1; TRBD2 matches 13 bases. This CDR3 comprises 16 residues. Germline V lookup: CDR1 SGHNT, CDR2 YYREEE (reference sequence). J lost 1 base, V lost 3 bases, and 1 base had no gene match. CDR3 sequence reads: CASSSGLAGSYNEQFF. CDR3 bases: TGTGCCAGCAGCTCGGGACTAGCGGGATCCTACAATGAGCAGTTCTTC.

The chain joins TRBV7-9 to TRBJ1-1, with 8 bases that match TRBD1. The CDR3 covers 15 residues. With V trimmed by 4 bases and J by 5 bases, 9 bases remained unmatched. Germline CDR1 and CDR2: SEHNR and FQNEAQ (reference sequence). CDR3 in DNA: TGTGCCAGCAGCTCTCAAAGGACAGGGTCGACTGAAGCTTTCTTT. Protein sequence: CASSSQRTGSTEAFF. Together with reference TRBV7-9 and TRBJ1-1, the CDR3 gives the full variable domain: DTGVSQNPRHKITKRGQNVTFRCDPISEHNRLYWYRQTLGQGPEFLTYFQNEAQLEKSRLLSDRFSAERPKGSFSTLEIQRTEQGDSAMYLCASSSQRTGSTEAFFGQGTRLTVV.

The chain couples TRBV1 to TRBJ2-1; the D segment call TRBD2 is taken from the table without a DNA check. TRBV1 is designated a pseudogene. The length of the CDR3 is 16 residues. CDR3 in amino acids: CTSSLYSGISYNEQFF. DNA of the CDR3: TGCACCAGCAGCCTTTATAGCGGGATCTCCTACAATGAGCAGTTCTTC.

The rearrangement uses TRBV6-4 and TRBJ2-3, with 11 bases matching TRBD2. V dropped 2 bases and J dropped 3; count of bases not matched to a gene: 4. This CDR3 contains 16 residues. Germline V gene sequence: CDR1 MRHNA, CDR2 SNTAGT. The CDR3 is CASSDHASGGTDTQYF. The CDR3 DNA sequence: TGTGCCAGCAGTGACCACGCTAGCGGGGGGACAGATACGCAGTATTTT.

The chain links TRBV6-5 to TRBJ1-2; possible D gene TRBD1, 5 bases. V was shortened by 5 bases and J by 10 bases, with 11 bases between the two germline ends. The germline gives CDR1 MNHEY, CDR2 SVGAGI. The CDR3 covers 11 residues. CDR3 DNA sequence: TGTGCCAGCAGTCCCGGACAAGCCTACACCTTC. Protein: CASSPGQAYTF.

This chain uses TRBV4-1 with TRBJ1-1, with D possibly TRBD1 on 5 matching bases. Trimming stripped 6 bases from V and 6 bases from J, with 17 bases between. This CDR3 has 14 amino acids. The germline V gene encodes CDR1 MGHRA and CDR2 YSYEKL. In DNA form, the CDR3 reads TGCGCCAGCAGGAACCTGGAGGGGAGGCCTGAAGCTTTCTTT. It specifies CASRNLEGRPEAFF.

This clone was recorded once. CDR3 nucleotides: TGCGCCAGCAGCGTCGGGGTGGGAAACACTGAAGCTTTCTTT. This codes for CASSVGVGNTEAFF. This rearrangement joins TRBV5-1 to TRBJ1-1; D unresolved. The V end was cut by 4 bases, the J end by 2 bases, with 12 bases between. The CDR3 has 14 residues. Germline CDR1 and CDR2: SGHRS and YFSETQ.

This chain joins TRBV6-5 and TRBJ2-2; the match to TRBD2 covers 8 bases. CDR3 length: 15 residues. CDR1 is MNHEY and CDR2 is SVGAGI in the germline V gene. Germline trimming cut 6 bases from V and 3 bases from J; bases unmatched to any gene: 6. This CDR3 is CASRSGLADTGELFF. DNA of the CDR3: TGTGCCAGCAGATCCGGACTAGCAGACACCGGGGAGCTGTTTTTT.

The chain uses TRBV2 and TRBJ2-2, with TRBD1 identical over 7 bases. After removal of 6 bases from V and 3 bases from J, the junction contained 7 bases not matched to a gene. The CDR3 is 15 residues long. Germline CDR1 SNHLY, CDR2 FYNNEI. Written as DNA, the CDR3 is TGTGCCAGCAGCCTAACAGGGGCCCACACCGGGGAGCTGTTTTTT. It translates to CASSLTGAHTGELFF.

The chain links TRBV27 to TRBJ2-7; 9 bases map to TRBD2. The CDR3 extends over 16 amino acids. Germline values: CDR1 MNHEY, CDR2 SMNVEV (reference sequence). Trimming cost V 4 bases and J 1 base; bases outside gene matches: 8. The chain's CDR3 is CASSSLGSGRSYEQYF. CDR3 nucleotide sequence: TGTGCCAGCAGTTCGCTGGGTAGCGGGAGATCCTACGAGCAGTACTTC.